The subject of this entry is one T cell receptor beta chain. Its antigen remains unknown. This entry comes from a study of T cell clones after liver transplantation. Study in general: Draws occurred before transplant, before withdrawal, and after complete or failed withdrawal. Study conclusions and caveats: Low donor cell numbers restricted donor-reactive repertoire measurement in two subjects.

Germline V gene lookup returns CDR1 SGHRS and CDR2 YFSETQ. Trimming removed 1 base from V and 6 bases from J, with 20 bases in between. The CDR3 is 16 amino acids. Libraries were prepared by immunoSEQ multiplex PCR; TCRdb keeps only in-frame clonotypes and omits some of them. The sample lists tens of thousands of clones, about 80% occurring once. This receptor was identified in a human patient who received a liver transplant. Some T cells may possibly be graft donor cells. Material: CD4+ T cells from blood, obtained 12 months after liver transplant. The rearrangement joins TRBV5-1 to TRBJ2-7, with D unclear. The CDR3 DNA reads as TGCGCCAGCAGCTTGAATCTGGGATCTTTCGTTCGCGAGCAGTACTTC. The encoded protein is CASSLNLGSFVREQYF.